This is a list of T cell receptor beta chains from one sample in a study of vaccination effects on CD4 cells after COVID-19. These TCRs are of unknown antigen specificity. Using immunoSEQ multiplex PCR, the repertoire was profiled, and TCRdb retains in-frame clones only, with some absent. The sample contains about 52,000 clones, approximately 79% of which appear only once. The sequencing used CD4+ T cells from PBMCs cultured with HCoV-OC43 spike peptides, collected before COVID-19 vaccination. The receptor source for this set is a human donor who received a COVID-19 vaccine. CDR3s leave out the opening cysteine and the closing phenylalanine or tryptophan. Each record gives: J gene, clone size, V gene, CDR3 protein. Rows give clone size only sometimes, using once, few, many, or a class for an expanded clone.

J gene: TRBJ1-6; clone size: -; V gene: TRBV9; CDR3 protein: ASSPSVGASPLH
J gene: TRBJ2-3; clone size: -; V gene: TRBV24-1; CDR3 protein: ATRQGGTDTQY
J gene: TRBJ2-1; clone size: -; V gene: TRBV29-1; CDR3 protein: SVDPPGGNEQF
J gene: TRBJ1-4; clone size: -; V gene: TRBV28; CDR3 protein: ASSLRNEKLF
J gene: TRBJ2-1; clone size: -; V gene: TRBV27; CDR3 protein: ASSLGWEGEQF
J gene: TRBJ2-3; clone size: -; V gene: TRBV6-5; CDR3 protein: ASSSAGVRGDTQY
J gene: TRBJ2-5; clone size: once; V gene: TRBV12-5; CDR3 protein: ASGRPDRGGQETQY
J gene: TRBJ1-5; clone size: -; V gene: TRBV12-3/TRBV12-4; CDR3 protein: ASSLIANQPQH
J gene: TRBJ1-6; clone size: -; V gene: TRBV6-1; CDR3 protein: ASCRQGDSPLH
J gene: TRBJ2-2; clone size: once; V gene: TRBV7-6; CDR3 protein: ASSLVPAGGQSTGELF
J gene: TRBJ2-2; clone size: once; V gene: TRBV4-3; CDR3 protein: ASSLIVTAGELF
J gene: TRBJ2-5; clone size: -; V gene: TRBV5-1; CDR3 protein: ASSYGGQETQY
J gene: TRBJ1-5; clone size: -; V gene: TRBV7-6; CDR3 protein: ASSLAAGGAEPQH
J gene: TRBJ1-3; clone size: -; V gene: TRBV9; CDR3 protein: ASSAQGASGNTIY
J gene: TRBJ2-2; clone size: -; V gene: TRBV24-1; CDR3 protein: ATSDRDNLNTGELF
J gene: TRBJ1-6; clone size: -; V gene: TRBV3-1/TRBV3-2; CDR3 protein: ASSLDWLVSPLH
J gene: TRBJ2-5; clone size: -; V gene: TRBV15; CDR3 protein: ATSRGYTGQETQY
J gene: TRBJ2-2; clone size: few; V gene: TRBV7-3; CDR3 protein: ASRPGGNTGELF
J gene: TRBJ2-5; clone size: -; V gene: TRBV7-2; CDR3 protein: ASSSTGTTPTQY
J gene: TRBJ2-3; clone size: -; V gene: TRBV20-1; CDR3 protein: SASGGWETDTQY
J gene: TRBJ2-5; clone size: -; V gene: TRBV7-2; CDR3 protein: ASSQSPTETQY
J gene: TRBJ1-2; clone size: -; V gene: TRBV6-5; CDR3 protein: ASSSSGTANYGYT
J gene: TRBJ2-3; clone size: -; V gene: TRBV6-5; CDR3 protein: ASRDYWTDTQY
J gene: TRBJ1-1; clone size: -; V gene: TRBV7-8; CDR3 protein: ASSFPRDRGTEAF
J gene: TRBJ1-2; clone size: -; V gene: TRBV6-1; CDR3 protein: ASSESQIYGYT
J gene: TRBJ2-1; clone size: -; V gene: TRBV19; CDR3 protein: ASSPRLGLYNEQF
J gene: TRBJ1-1; clone size: -; V gene: TRBV6-2/TRBV6-3; CDR3 protein: ASSGRLGAYTEAF
J gene: TRBJ1-4; clone size: -; V gene: TRBV25-1; CDR3 protein: ASMGQANEKLF
J gene: TRBJ1-3; clone size: -; V gene: TRBV19; CDR3 protein: ASSSTWASYSGNTIY
J gene: TRBJ2-3; clone size: once; V gene: TRBV5-1; CDR3 protein: ASRDGSTDTQY
J gene: TRBJ1-1; clone size: -; V gene: TRBV7-7; CDR3 protein: ASSSQMNTEAF
J gene: TRBJ1-3; clone size: once; V gene: TRBV4-1; CDR3 protein: ASSQIVLWAGKNTIY
J gene: TRBJ1-1; clone size: few; V gene: TRBV12-3/TRBV12-4; CDR3 protein: ASSLNENTEAF
J gene: TRBJ2-4; clone size: -; V gene: TRBV6-5; CDR3 protein: ASSFASGDIQY
J gene: TRBJ2-3; clone size: -; V gene: TRBV6-2/TRBV6-3; CDR3 protein: ASSPRGFGTDTQY
J gene: TRBJ2-5; clone size: few; V gene: TRBV7-9; CDR3 protein: ASSLVLGTGQETQY
J gene: TRBJ2-1; clone size: few; V gene: TRBV2; CDR3 protein: ASRLGGGEQF
J gene: TRBJ1-3; clone size: few; V gene: TRBV27; CDR3 protein: ASSPNPYSGNTIY
J gene: TRBJ1-5; clone size: -; V gene: TRBV21-1; CDR3 protein: ASRKRTGVLIGQH
J gene: TRBJ2-1; clone size: -; V gene: TRBV7-9; CDR3 protein: ASSPYNEQF
J gene: TRBJ1-5; clone size: -; V gene: TRBV7-3; CDR3 protein: ARGKTREAQPQH
J gene: TRBJ2-5; clone size: -; V gene: TRBV10-1; CDR3 protein: ASRRDTEETQY
J gene: TRBJ2-3; clone size: -; V gene: TRBV28; CDR3 protein: ASSTEGRWY
J gene: TRBJ2-3; clone size: -; V gene: TRBV9; CDR3 protein: ASSVETLSTAQY
J gene: TRBJ1-2; clone size: -; V gene: TRBV3-1/TRBV3-2; CDR3 protein: ASRKRGANNYGYT
J gene: TRBJ2-6; clone size: -; V gene: TRBV27; CDR3 protein: ASRNQGLRAGANVLT
J gene: TRBJ1-2; clone size: few; V gene: TRBV24-1; CDR3 protein: ATSDPGRTYGYT
J gene: TRBJ2-1; clone size: -; V gene: TRBV5-4; CDR3 protein: ASSLKQGSLVQF
J gene: TRBJ1-4; clone size: -; V gene: TRBV19; CDR3 protein: ASSIRTGAVEKLF
J gene: TRBJ2-2; clone size: -; V gene: TRBV9; CDR3 protein: ASTQGGPNTGELF
J gene: TRBJ2-1; clone size: -; V gene: TRBV30; CDR3 protein: AWSSGLYNEQF
J gene: TRBJ2-5; clone size: -; V gene: TRBV5-1; CDR3 protein: ASSWSAGGPGETQY
J gene: TRBJ2-3; clone size: -; V gene: TRBV2; CDR3 protein: ASSGRQTDTQY
J gene: TRBJ2-5; clone size: -; V gene: TRBV7-6; CDR3 protein: ASSSGTVQETQY